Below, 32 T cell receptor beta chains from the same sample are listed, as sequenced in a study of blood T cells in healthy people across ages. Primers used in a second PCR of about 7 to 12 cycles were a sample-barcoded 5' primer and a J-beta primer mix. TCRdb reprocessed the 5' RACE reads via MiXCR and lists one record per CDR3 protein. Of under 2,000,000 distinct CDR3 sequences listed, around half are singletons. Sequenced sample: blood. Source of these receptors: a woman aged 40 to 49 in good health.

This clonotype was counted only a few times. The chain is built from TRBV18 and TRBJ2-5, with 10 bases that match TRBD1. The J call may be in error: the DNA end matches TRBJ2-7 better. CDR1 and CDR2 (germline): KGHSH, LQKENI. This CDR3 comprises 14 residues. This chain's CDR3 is CASSQGQGSNEQYF. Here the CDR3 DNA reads TGTGCCAGCTCACAGGGACAGGGGTCCAACGAGCAGTACTTC.

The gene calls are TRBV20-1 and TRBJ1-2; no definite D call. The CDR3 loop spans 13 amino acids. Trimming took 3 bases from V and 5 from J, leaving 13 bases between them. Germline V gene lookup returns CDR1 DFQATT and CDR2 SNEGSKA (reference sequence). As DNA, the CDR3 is TGCAGTGCTAGGGATTTCGTGGGATATGGCTACACCTTC. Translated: CSARDFVGYGYTF.

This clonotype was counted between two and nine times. The CDR3 loop is CSVQGAEDTQYF. The DNA for the CDR3 is TGCAGCGTTCAGGGGGCCGAAGATACGCAGTATTTT. The chain is built from TRBV29-1 and TRBJ2-3; 8 nucleotides match TRBD1. Looked up from germline, CDR1 is SQVTM and CDR2 is ANQGSEA. The CDR3 totals 12 residues. The trim removed 5 bases at V and 5 bases at J, leaving 3 bases unmatched.

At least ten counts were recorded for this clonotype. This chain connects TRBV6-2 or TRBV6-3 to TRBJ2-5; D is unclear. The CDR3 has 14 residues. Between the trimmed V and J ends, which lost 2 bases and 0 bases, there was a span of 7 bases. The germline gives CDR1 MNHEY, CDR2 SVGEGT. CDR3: CASSYRRYQETQYF. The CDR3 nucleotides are TGTGCCAGCAGTTACAGGCGGTACCAAGAGACCCAGTACTTC.

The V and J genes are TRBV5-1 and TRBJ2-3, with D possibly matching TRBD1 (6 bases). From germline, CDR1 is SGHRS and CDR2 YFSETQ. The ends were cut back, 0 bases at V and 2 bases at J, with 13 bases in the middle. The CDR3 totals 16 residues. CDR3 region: CASSLGPGAATDTQYF. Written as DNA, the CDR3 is TGCGCCAGCAGCTTGGGTCCAGGGGCGGCCACAGATACGCAGTATTTT.

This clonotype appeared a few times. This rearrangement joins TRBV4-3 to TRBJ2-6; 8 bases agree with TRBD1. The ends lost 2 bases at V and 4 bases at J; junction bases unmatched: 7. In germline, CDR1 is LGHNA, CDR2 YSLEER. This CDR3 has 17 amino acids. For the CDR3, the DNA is TGCGCCAGCAGCCAAAGTCAGGGGGCGACCGGGGCCAACGTCCTGACTTTC. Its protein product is CASSQSQGATGANVLTF.

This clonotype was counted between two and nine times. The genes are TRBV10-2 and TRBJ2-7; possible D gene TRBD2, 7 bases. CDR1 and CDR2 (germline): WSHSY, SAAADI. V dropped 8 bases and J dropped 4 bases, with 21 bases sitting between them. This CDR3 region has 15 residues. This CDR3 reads CASGARGGRSYEQYF. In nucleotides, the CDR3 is TGCGCCAGCGGGGCGAGGGGGGGGAGGTCATACGAGCAGTACTTC.

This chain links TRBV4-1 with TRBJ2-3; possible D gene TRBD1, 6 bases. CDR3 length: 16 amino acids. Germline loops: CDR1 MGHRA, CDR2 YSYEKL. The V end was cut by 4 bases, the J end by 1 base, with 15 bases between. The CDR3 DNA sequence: TGCGCCAGCAGCCTAGCACAGGGATTTGGCACAGATACGCAGTATTTT. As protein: CASSLAQGFGTDTQYF.

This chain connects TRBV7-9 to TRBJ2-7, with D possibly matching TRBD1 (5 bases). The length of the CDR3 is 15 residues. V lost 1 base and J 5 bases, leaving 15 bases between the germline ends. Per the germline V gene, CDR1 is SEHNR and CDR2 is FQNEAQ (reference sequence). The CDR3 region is CASSLVTARAHEQYF. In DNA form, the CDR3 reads TGTGCCAGCAGCTTAGTTACCGCCAGGGCCCACGAGCAGTACTTC. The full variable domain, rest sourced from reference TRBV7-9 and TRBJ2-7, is DTGVSQNPRHKITKRGQNVTFRCDPISEHNRLYWYRQTLGQGPEFLTYFQNEAQLEKSRLLSDRFSAERPKGSFSTLEIQRTEQGDSAMYLCASSLVTARAHEQYFGPGTRLTVT.

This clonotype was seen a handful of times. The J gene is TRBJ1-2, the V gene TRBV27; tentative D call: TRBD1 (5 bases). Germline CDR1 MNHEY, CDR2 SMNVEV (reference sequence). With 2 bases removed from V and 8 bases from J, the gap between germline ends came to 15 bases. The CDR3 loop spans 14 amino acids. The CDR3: CASSLAGPPLGYTF. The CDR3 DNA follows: TGTGCCAGCAGTTTAGCAGGGCCGCCTTTGGGCTACACCTTC.

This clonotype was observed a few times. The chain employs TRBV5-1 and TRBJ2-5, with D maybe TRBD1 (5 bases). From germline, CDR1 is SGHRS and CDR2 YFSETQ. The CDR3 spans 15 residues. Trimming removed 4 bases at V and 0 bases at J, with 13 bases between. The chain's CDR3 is CASSPYQDNQETQYF. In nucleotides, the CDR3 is TGCGCCAGCAGCCCGTACCAGGACAACCAAGAGACCCAGTACTTC. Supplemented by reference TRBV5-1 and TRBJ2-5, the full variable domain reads KAGVTQTPRYLIKTRGQQVTLSCSPISGHRSVSWYQQTPGQGLQFLFEYFSETQRNKGNFPGRFSGRQFSNSRSEMNVSTLELGDSALYLCASSPYQDNQETQYFGPGTRLLVL.

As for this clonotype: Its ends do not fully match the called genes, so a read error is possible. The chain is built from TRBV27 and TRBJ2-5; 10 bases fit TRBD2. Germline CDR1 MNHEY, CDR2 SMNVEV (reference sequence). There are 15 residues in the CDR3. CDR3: CASGFTSGAQETQYF. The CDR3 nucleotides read TGTGCCAGCGGTTTCACTAGCGGGGCGCAAGAGACCCAGTACTTC.

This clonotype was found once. Here the CDR3 reads CASGLLAGGLSYEQFF. The DNA for the CDR3 is TGCGCCAGCGGGTTACTAGCGGGGGGGCTTAGTTATGAGCAGTTCTTC. This rearrangement joins TRBV10-2 to TRBJ2-1; 13 bases line up with TRBD2. The ends lost 8 bases at V and 8 bases at J; junction bases unmatched: 12. Germline V lookup: CDR1 WSHSY, CDR2 SAAADI. The CDR3 length is 16 residues.

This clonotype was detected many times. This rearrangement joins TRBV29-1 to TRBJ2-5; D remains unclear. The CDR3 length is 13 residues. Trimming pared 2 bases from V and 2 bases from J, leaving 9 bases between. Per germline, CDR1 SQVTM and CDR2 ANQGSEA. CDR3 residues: CSVESWQQETQYF. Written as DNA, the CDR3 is TGCAGCGTTGAAAGTTGGCAGCAAGAGACCCAGTACTTC. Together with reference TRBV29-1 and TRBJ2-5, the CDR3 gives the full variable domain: SAVISQKPSRDICQRGTSLTIQCQVDSQVTMMFWYRQQPGQSLTLIATANQGSEATYESGFVIDKFPISRPNLTFSTLTVSNMSPEDSSIYLCSVESWQQETQYFGPGTRLLVL.

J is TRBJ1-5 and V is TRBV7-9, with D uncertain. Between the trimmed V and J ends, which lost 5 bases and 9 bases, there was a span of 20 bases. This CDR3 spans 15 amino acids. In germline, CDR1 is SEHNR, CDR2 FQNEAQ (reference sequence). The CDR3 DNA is TGTGCCAGCAGCCCCCCGGGCGGCAAATTAATGCCCCAGCATTTT. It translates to CASSPPGGKLMPQHF.

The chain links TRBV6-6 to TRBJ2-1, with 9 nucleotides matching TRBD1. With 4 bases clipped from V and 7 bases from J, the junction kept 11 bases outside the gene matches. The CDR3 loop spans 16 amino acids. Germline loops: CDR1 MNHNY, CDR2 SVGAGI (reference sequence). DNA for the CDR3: TGTGCCAGCAGTTTTAACAGGGGACAGGGTGGAAATGAGCAGTTCTTC. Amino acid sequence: CASSFNRGQGGNEQFF.

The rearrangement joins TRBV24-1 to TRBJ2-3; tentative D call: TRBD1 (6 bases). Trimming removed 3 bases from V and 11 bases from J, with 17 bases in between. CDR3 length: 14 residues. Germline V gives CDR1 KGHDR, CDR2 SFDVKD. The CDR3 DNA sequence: TGTGCCACCAGTGATGCCAACAGGGTTTCCGTGCAGTATTTT. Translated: CATSDANRVSVQYF.

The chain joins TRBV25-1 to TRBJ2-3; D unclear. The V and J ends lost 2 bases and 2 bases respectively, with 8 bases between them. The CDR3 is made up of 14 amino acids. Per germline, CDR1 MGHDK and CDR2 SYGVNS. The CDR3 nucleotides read TGTGCCAGCAGTGAAAGACAATTCACAGATACGCAGTATTTT. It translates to CASSERQFTDTQYF.

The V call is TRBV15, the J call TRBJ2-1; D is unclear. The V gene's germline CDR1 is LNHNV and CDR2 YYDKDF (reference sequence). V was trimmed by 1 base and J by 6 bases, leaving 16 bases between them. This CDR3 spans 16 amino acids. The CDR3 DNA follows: TGTGCCACCAGCAGAGGGTACAGCCCAAACCGCAATGAGCAGTTCTTC. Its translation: CATSRGYSPNRNEQFF. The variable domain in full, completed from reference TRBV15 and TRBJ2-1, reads DAMVIQNPRYQVTQFGKPVTLSCSQTLNHNVMYWYQQKSSQAPKLLFHYYDKDFNNEADTPDNFQSRRPNTSFCFLDIRSPGLGDTAMYLCATSRGYSPNRNEQFFGPGTRLTVL.

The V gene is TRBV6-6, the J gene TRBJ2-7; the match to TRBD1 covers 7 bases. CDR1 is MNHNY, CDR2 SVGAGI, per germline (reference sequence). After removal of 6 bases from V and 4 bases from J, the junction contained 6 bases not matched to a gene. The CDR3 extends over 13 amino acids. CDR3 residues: CASRTGSRYEQYF. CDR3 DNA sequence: TGTGCCAGCAGGACAGGGTCTCGGTACGAGCAGTACTTC.

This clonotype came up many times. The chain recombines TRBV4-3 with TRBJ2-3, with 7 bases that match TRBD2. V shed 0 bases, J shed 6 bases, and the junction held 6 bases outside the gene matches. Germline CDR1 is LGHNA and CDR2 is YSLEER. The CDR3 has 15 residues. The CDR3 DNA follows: TGCGCCAGCAGCCAAGATCCCGGGGGGACGGATACGCAGTATTTT. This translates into CASSQDPGGTDTQYF.

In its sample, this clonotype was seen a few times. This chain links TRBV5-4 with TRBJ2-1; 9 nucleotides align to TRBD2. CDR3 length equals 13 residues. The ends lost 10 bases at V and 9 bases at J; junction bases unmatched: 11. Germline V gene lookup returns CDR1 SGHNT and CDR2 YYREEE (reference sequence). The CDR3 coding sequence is TGTGCCTGGCGGGGGGGGGCTTGGGTTGAGCAGTTCTTC. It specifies CAWRGGAWVEQFF.

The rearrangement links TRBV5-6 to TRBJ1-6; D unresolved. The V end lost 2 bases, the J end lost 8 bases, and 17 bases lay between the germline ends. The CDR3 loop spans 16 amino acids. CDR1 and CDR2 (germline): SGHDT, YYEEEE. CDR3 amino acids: CASSLTVETLYSPLHF. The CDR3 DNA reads TGTGCCAGCAGCTTAACTGTAGAGACCCTTTATTCACCCCTCCACTTT.

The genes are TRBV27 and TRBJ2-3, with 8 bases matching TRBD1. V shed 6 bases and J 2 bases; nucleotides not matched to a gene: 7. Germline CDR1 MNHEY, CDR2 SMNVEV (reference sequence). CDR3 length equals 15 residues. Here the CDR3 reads CASRSQGVSTDTQYF. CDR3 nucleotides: TGTGCCAGCAGATCACAGGGGGTCTCCACAGATACGCAGTATTTT.

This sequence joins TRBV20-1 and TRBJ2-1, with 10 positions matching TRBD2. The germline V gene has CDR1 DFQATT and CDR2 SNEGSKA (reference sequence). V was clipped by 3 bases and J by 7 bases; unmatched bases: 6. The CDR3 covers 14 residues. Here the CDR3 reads CSASNLAGVNEQFF. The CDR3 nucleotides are TGCAGTGCTAGTAACCTAGCGGGGGTGAATGAGCAGTTCTTC.

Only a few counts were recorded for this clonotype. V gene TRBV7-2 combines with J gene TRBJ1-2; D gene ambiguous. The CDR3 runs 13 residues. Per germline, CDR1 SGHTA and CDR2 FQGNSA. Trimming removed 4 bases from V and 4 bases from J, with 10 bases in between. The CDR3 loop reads CASSSTQVYGYTF. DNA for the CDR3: TGTGCCAGCAGCTCCACCCAGGTCTATGGCTACACCTTC.

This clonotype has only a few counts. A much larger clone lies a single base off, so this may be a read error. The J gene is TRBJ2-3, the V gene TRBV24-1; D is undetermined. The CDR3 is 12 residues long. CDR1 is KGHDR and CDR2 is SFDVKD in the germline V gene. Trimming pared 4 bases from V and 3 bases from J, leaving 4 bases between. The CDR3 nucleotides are TGTGCCACCAGTGAGTTGACAGATACGCAGTATTTT. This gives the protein CATSELTDTQYF.

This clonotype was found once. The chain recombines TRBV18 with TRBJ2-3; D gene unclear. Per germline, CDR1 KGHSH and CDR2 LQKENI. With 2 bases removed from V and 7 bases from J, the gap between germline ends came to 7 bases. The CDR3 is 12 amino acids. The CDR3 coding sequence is TGTGCCAGCTCACCAACGACGAATACGCAGTATTTT. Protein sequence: CASSPTTNTQYF.

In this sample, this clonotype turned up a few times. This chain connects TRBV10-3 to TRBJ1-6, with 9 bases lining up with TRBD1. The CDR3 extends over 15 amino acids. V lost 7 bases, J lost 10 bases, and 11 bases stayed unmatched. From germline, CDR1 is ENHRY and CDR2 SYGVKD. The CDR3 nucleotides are TGTGCCATCACCGATACAGGGGGCGCGGGGTCACCCCTCCACTTT. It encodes CAITDTGGAGSPLHF.

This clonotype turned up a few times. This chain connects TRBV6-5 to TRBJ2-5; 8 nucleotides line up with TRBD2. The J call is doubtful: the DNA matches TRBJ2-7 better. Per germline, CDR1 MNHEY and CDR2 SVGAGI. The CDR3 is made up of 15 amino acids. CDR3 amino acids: CASLSSTSGVYEQYF. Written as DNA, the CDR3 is TGTGCCAGCCTCTCGAGTACTAGCGGTGTTTACGAGCAGTACTTC.

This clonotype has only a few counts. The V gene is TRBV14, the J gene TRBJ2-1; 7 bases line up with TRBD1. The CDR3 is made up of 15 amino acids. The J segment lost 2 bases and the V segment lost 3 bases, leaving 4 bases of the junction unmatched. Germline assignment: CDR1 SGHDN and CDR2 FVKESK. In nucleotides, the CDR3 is TGTGCCAGCAGCCAGACAGGGTCAGCCTACAATGAGCAGTTCTTC. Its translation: CASSQTGSAYNEQFF.

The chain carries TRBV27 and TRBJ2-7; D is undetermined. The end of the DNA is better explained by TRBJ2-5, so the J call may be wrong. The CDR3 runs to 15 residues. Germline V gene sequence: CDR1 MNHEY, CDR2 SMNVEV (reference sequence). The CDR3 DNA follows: TGTGCCAGCAGTTTGTGGGCAGACGCCCGAGAGACCCAGTACTTC. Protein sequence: CASSLWADARETQYF.